This record concerns one T cell receptor (beta chain) sequence. This clonotype was found a few times. Its target antigen remains unknown. No base-level quality is on record; no much larger clone is a single base apart. Per the germline V gene, SGHVS is the CDR1 and FNYEAQ is the CDR2. V is trimmed back by 4 bases and J by 0 bases, and the junction contains 6 bases that no gene match accounts for. Including the terminal cysteine and phenylalanine, the CDR3 comprises 16 residues. Of the read, only the CDR3 DNA is kept; its 48 bases are in frame from base 1. TCR cDNA was synthesized by 5'RACE template switching, which introduced a universal primer site and unique molecular identifiers. Priming for cDNA synthesis came from both the TCR alpha and TCR beta constant segments. Two PCR steps were used to amplify libraries, with sample barcodes and sequencing adapters being added in the second step. Libraries were sequenced on Illumina HiSeq 2500 (2x100 bp) or NovaSeq (2x150 bp). The published analysis was carried out like this. Reads were demultiplexed and collapsed into UMI consensus sequences with MIGEC, and V(D)J alignment was performed with MiXCR. Using edgeR on replicate PBMC samples, clonotypes were called vaccine-responding if FDR was below 0.01 and the log2 fold change was above 5 up to day 15. Each bulk clonotype received a CD4 or CD8 identity based on whether the sequenced CD4 or CD8 repertoire contained that clonotype at higher abundance. TCRdb reprocessed the public reads (quality trimming at Q25 with fastp, clone calling with MiXCR) and kept in-frame beta chains. Each CDR3 protein gets just one entry, which takes the most common genes and DNA from the rows behind it. V and J calls and clone size were set by TCRdb, not the authors. In this sample the table shows 450,000 to 550,000 distinct CDR3 sequences, 15% to 20% of which occur a single time. Roughly an eighth of the sample is taken by the ten largest.

This specimen comes from a study of T cells after yellow fever vaccination (dated by TCRdb to about 2019). Concerning the study at large: The SMART-Seq v4 Ultra Low Input RNA kit was used to prepare libraries from fractions with low cell numbers. Blood was drawn at multiple timepoints before and after primary and secondary immunization, with bulk PBMC replicates and cell subsets isolated. To follow T-cell clones before and after both primary and booster YFV17D yellow fever vaccination, bulk TCR alpha and beta repertoires underwent longitudinal sequencing. Two healthy male donors made up the cohort, one aged 18 to 29 years and the other aged 30 to 40 years.

General conclusions and limits of the study: A small fraction of clonotypes appeared in both the CD4 and CD8 compartments, likely as a result of convergent recombination. Most clones expanded after primary vaccination were re-detected after the booster (almost 97% of CD4 and around 88% of CD8), suggesting broad memory maintenance. Computational filtering was required because FACS-sorted repertoires could contain abundant contaminating clonotypes from the bulk population. Only a couple of donors were included in the study, so the extent to which the findings can be generalized is limited. Compared with the primary T-cell response, the secondary T-cell response was weaker but faster, peaking on day 5 rather than day 15.

Per the publication, the treatment or condition label means: live attenuated yellow fever vaccine strain. At every blood-draw timepoint, two biological replicates of bulk PBMCs were collected. A standard Ficoll-Paque protocol was used to isolate PBMCs from peripheral blood. TriZol was used to extract RNA from bulk PBMCs, from CD4 and CD8 fractions, and from dextramer-positive and dextramer-negative fractions. The sequence is built from TRBV7-6 and TRBJ2-7; a stretch of 10 junction bases matches TRBD2. The source is a man aged 30 to 45 who received the YFV17D yellow fever vaccine. The source was PBMCs, collected 15 days after the yellow fever booster vaccination. The DNA reads TGTGCCAGCAGCTCCTTACTAGCGGGGCACTCCTACGAGCAGTACTTC. Its protein reads: CASSSLLAGHSYEQYF. Where the CDR3 stops, the reference TRBV7-6 and TRBJ2-7 genes take over; the full variable domain is GAGVSQSPRYKVTKRGQDVALRCDPISGHVSLYWYRQALGQGPEFLTYFNYEAQQDKSGLPNDRFSAERPEGSISTLTIQRTEQRDSAMYRCASSSLLAGHSYEQYFGPGTRLTVT.